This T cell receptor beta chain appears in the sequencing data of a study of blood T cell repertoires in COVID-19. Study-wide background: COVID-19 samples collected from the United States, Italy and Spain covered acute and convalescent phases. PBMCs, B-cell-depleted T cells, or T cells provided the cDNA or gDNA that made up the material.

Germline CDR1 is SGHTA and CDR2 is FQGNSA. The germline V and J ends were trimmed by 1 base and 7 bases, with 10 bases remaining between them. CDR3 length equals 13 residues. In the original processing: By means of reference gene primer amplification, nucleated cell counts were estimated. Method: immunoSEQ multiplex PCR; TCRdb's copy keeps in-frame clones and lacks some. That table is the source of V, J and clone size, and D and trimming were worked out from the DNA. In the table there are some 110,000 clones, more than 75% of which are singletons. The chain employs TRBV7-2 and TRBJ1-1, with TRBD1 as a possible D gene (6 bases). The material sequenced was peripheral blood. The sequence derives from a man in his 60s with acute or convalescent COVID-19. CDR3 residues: CASSLERGGEAFF. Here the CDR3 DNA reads TGTGCCAGCAGCTTAGAAAGGGGGGGTGAAGCTTTCTTT.